This T cell receptor (beta chain) appears in the sequencing data of a study of siplizumab effects on memory and regulatory T cells. For this clone: Its antigen is currently unknown.

The ends were cut back, 5 bases at V and 6 bases at J, with 11 bases in the middle. The germline V gene has CDR1 MNHEY and CDR2 SMNVEV (reference sequence). CDR3 size: 12 residues. Regarding the study as a whole: It was never confirmed that proliferating Tregs from siplizumab cultures were suppressive. The apparent diversity of naive T cells exceeded that of memory cells, and naive T cells seemed to make a major contribution to the alloresponse.

Only in-frame clones appear in the TCRdb table, and some are missing; sequencing was by immunoSEQ multiplex PCR. The sample holds roughly 62,000 clones; approximately 95% are singletons and the top ten take about two fifths. This chain links TRBV27 with TRBJ2-7; D gene unclear. The sequence came from a human donor in good health. Sequencing input: CD8+ T cells sorted from blood. Written as DNA, the CDR3 is TGTGCCAGCAGTCCCGACTTCCTCGAGCAGTACTTC. This encodes CASSPDFLEQYF.